This T cell receptor beta chain was observed in a study of response to subunit inactivated influenza vaccine. Notes on the study in general: The authors put forward the suggestion that each seasonal influenza vaccination may bring in only a limited number of new T cells.

One entry per CDR3 protein, called by TCRdb with MiXCR from the RT-PCR reads. The sample records hundreds of thousands of distinct CDR3 sequences, 25% being singletons. The table lists this clonotype with a few counts. What it binds is unknown. Germline CDR1 is ENHRY and CDR2 is SYGVKD. Trimming removed 5 bases at V and 5 bases at J, with 13 bases between. This CDR3 contains 15 residues. This chain connects TRBV10-3 to TRBJ1-6; D is possibly TRBD1 (5 bases). Source: CD4+ T cells sorted from PBMCs, taken roughly 5 days after vaccination. The sequence was collected from a man between 50 and 59 years old who received an inactivated influenza vaccine. CDR3 amino acids: CAISPRDGNNSPLHF. In DNA form, the CDR3 reads TGTGCCATCAGTCCCCGGGACGGTAATAATTCACCCCTCCACTTT.